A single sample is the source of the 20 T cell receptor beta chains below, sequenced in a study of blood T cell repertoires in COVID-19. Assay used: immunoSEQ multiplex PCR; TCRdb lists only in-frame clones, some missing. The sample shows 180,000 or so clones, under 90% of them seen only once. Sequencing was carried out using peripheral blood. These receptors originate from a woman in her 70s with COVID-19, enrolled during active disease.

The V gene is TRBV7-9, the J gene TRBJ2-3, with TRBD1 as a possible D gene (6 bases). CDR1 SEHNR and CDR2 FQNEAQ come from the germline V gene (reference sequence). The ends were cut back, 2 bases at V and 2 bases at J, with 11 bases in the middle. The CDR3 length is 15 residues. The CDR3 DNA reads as TGTGCCAGCAGCTTAAGTCAGGGGTACACAGATACGCAGTATTTT. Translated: CASSLSQGYTDTQYF.

CDR3 in amino acids: CASSLYGIDEQYF. The DNA for the CDR3 is TGTGCCAGCAGCTTATACGGGATAGACGAGCAGTACTTC. The chain recombines TRBV7-8 with TRBJ2-7, with D possibly matching TRBD2 (5 bases). This CDR3 region has 13 residues. Germline V gene sequence: CDR1 SGHVS, CDR2 FQNEAQ. Trimming pared 2 bases from V and 5 bases from J, leaving 10 bases between.

Written as DNA, the CDR3 is TGCACCAGCAGCCATACTAGCGGGGGGGCCCTTGATGGCTACAATGAGCAGTTCTTC. Protein: CTSSHTSGGALDGYNEQFF. The chain recombines TRBV1 with TRBJ2-1; TRBD2, the table's D call, was not compared with the DNA. TRBV1 is an annotated pseudogene. This CDR3 spans 19 amino acids.

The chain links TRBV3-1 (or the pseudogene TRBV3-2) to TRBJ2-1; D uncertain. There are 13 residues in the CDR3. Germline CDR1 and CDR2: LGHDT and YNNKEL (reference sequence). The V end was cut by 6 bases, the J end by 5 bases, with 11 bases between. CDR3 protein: CASSRSRDNEQFF. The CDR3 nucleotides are TGTGCCAGCAGTCGGTCTCGGGACAATGAGCAGTTCTTC.

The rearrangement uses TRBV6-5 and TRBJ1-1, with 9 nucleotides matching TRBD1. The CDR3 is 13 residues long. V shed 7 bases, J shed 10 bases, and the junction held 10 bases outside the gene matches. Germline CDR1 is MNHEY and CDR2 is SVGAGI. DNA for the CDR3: TGTGCCAGCACCGATCGACGGGACAGGGTAGCTTTCTTT. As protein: CASTDRRDRVAFF.

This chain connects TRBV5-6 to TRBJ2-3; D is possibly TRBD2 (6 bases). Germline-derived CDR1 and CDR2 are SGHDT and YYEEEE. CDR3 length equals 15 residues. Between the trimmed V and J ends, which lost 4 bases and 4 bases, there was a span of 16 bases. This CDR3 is CASSRDSRRADTQYF. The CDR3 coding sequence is TGTGCCAGCAGCCGGGACTCCAGACGGGCAGATACGCAGTATTTT.

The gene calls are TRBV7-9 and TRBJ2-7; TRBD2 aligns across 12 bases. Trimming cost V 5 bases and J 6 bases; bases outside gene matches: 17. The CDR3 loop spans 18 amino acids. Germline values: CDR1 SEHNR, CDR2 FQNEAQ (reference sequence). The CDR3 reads CASSATAMTSGRYAEQYF. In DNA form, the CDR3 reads TGTGCCAGCAGCGCAACCGCTATGACTAGCGGGAGATACGCCGAGCAGTACTTC.

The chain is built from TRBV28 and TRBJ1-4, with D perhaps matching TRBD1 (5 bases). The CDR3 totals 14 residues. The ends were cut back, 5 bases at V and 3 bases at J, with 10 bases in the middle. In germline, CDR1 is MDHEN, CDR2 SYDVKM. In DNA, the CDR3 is TGTGCCAGCAGTCCAGGGCAGGCTAATGAAAAACTGTTTTTT. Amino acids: CASSPGQANEKLFF.

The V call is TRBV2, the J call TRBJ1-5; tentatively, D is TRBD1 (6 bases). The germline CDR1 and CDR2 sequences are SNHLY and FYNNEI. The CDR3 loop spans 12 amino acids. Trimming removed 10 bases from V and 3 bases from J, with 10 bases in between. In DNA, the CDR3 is TGTGCCATCGGGGACATCAATCAGCCCCAGCATTTT. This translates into CAIGDINQPQHF. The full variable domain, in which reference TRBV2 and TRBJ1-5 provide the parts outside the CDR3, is EPEVTQTPSHQVTQMGQEVILRCVPISNHLYFYWYRQILGQKVEFLVSFYNNEISEKSEIFDDQFSVERPDGSNFTLKIRSTKLEDSAMYFCAIGDINQPQHFGDGTRLSIL.

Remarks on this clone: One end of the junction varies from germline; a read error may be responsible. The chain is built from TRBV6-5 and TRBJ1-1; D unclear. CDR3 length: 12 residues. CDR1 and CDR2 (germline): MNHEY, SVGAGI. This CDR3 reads CASRYSGAEAFF. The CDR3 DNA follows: TGTGCCAGCAGGTACTCGGGAGCTGAAGCTTTCTTT.

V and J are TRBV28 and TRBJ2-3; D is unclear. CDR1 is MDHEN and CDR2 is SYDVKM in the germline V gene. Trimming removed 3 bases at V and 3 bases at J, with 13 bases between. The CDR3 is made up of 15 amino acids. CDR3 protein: CASSLRGGSTDTQYF. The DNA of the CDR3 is TGTGCCAGCAGTTTGAGAGGCGGTAGTACAGATACGCAGTATTTT.

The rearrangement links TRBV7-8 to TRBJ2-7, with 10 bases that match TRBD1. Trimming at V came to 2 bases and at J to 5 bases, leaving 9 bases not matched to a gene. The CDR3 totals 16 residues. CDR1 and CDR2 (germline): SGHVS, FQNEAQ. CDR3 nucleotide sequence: TGTGCCAGCAGCTTAATGACAGGGGGCGTTATGGACGAGCAGTACTTC. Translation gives CASSLMTGGVMDEQYF.

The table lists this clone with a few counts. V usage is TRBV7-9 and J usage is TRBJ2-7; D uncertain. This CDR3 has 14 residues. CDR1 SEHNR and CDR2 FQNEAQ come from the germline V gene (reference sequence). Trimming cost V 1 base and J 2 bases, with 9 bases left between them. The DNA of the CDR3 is TGTGCCAGCAGCTTAGTGGGCACAACCTACGAGCAGTACTTC. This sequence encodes CASSLVGTTYEQYF.

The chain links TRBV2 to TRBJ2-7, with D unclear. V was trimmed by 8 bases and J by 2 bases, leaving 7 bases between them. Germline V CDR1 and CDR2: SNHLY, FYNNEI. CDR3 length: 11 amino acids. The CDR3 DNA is TGTGCCAGCGCCAGGACCTACGAGCAGTACGTC. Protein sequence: CASARTYEQYV.

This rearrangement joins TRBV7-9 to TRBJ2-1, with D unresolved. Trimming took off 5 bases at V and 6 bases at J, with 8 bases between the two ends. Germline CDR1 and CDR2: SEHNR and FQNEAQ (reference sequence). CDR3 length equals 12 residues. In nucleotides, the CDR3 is TGTGCCAGCAGCATACACGTCAATGAGCAGTTCTTC. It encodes CASSIHVNEQFF. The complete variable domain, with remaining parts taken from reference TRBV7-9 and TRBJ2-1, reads DTGVSQNPRHKITKRGQNVTFRCDPISEHNRLYWYRQTLGQGPEFLTYFQNEAQLEKSRLLSDRFSAERPKGSFSTLEIQRTEQGDSAMYLCASSIHVNEQFFGPGTRLTVL.

For the CDR3, the DNA is TGTGCCAGCAGCGTAGAGTGGGAGACCCAGTACTTC. Translated, it gives CASSVEWETQYF. The chain links TRBV2 to TRBJ2-5; D remains unclear. V was clipped by 6 bases and J by 5 bases, with 10 bases between them. Germline V lookup: CDR1 SNHLY, CDR2 FYNNEI. The CDR3 is 12 amino acids.

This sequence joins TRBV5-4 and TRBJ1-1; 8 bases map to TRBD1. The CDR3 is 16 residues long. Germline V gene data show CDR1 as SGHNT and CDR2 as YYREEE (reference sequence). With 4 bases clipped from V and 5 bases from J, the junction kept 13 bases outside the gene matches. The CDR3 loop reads CASSPADRDRGTEAFF. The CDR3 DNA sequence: TGTGCCAGCAGCCCAGCGGACAGGGATCGAGGAACTGAAGCTTTCTTT. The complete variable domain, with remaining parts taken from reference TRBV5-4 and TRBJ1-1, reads ETGVTQSPTHLIKTRGQQVTLRCSSQSGHNTVSWYQQALGQGPQFIFQYYREEENGRGNFPPRFSGLQFPNYSSELNVNALELDDSALYLCASSPADRDRGTEAFFGQGTRLTVV.

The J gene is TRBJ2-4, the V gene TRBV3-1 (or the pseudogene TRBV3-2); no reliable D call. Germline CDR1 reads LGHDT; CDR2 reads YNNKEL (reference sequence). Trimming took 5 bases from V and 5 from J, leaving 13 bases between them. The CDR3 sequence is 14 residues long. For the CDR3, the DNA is TGTGCCAGCAGCATGCCCGACAAGGAAAACATTCAGTACTTC. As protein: CASSMPDKENIQYF.

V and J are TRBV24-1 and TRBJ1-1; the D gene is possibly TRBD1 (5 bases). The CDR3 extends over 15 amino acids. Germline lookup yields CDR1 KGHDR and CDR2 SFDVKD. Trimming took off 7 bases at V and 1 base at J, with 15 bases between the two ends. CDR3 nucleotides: TGTGCCACCAGCGACCCCCGGGGGAAGAACACTGAAGCTTTCTTT. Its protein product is CATSDPRGKNTEAFF.

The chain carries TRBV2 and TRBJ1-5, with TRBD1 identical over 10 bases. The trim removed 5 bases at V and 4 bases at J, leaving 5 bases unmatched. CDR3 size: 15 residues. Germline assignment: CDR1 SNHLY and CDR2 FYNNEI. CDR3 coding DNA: TGTGCCAGCAGTCAATCGGACAGGGGGAATCAGCCCCAGCATTTT. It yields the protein CASSQSDRGNQPQHF.